This T cell receptor (beta chain) was sequenced in a study of technical replicates of blood from several donors. CDR1 is SGHVS, CDR2 FNYEAQ, per germline. The ends lost 6 bases at V and 2 bases at J; junction bases unmatched: 8. The CDR3 spans 17 residues. The table came from immunoSEQ multiplex PCR; TCRdb's copy has only in-frame clones and leaves some out. The sample lists roughly 85,000 clones; 94% were seen once. This TCR derives from a human donor in good health. J is TRBJ1-4 and V is TRBV7-6; 11 positions match TRBD1. The specimen sequenced was T cells isolated from PBMCs. CDR3 region: CASSPGTGGFTNEKLFF. The CDR3 DNA follows: TGTGCCAGCAGTCCCGGGACAGGGGGTTTCACTAATGAAAAACTGTTTTTT. The full variable domain, in which reference TRBV7-6 and TRBJ1-4 provide the parts outside the CDR3, is GAGVSQSPRYKVTKRGQDVALRCDPISGHVSLYWYRQALGQGPEFLTYFNYEAQQDKSGLPNDRFSAERPEGSISTLTIQRTEQRDSAMYRCASSPGTGGFTNEKLFFGSGTQLSVL.